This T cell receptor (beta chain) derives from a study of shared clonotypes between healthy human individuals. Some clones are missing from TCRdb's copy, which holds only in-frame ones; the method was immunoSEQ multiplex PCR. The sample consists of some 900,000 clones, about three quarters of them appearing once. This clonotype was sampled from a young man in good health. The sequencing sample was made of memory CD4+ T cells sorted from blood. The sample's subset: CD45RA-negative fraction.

The CDR3 region is CASRTTGGIVAFF. The CDR3 DNA is TGCGCCAGCAGAACGACAGGGGGAATAGTAGCTTTCTTT. This chain links TRBV5-1 with TRBJ1-1; 9 bases fit TRBD1. The junction had 9 bases not matched to a gene; V was cut back by 5 bases and J by 10 bases. The V gene's germline CDR1 is SGHRS and CDR2 YFSETQ. This CDR3 has 13 amino acids.